This T cell receptor beta chain was found in a study of cytomegalovirus exposure and HLA in healthy donors. With 60 Vbeta and 13 Jbeta primers, the PCR was carried out. Method: immunoSEQ multiplex PCR; TCRdb's copy keeps in-frame clones and lacks some. In the table there are about 170,000 clones, 70% to 90% of which are singletons. This CDR3 is 13 amino acids long. Germline-derived CDR1 and CDR2 are SGHAT and FQNNGV. The V end was cut by 0 bases, the J end by 4 bases, with 6 bases between. Findings and caveats of the study: In vitro assays verified that a few CMV-associated chains recognized CMV antigens specifically.

Comment on this clone: Its target is not known.

The rearrangement joins TRBV11-2 to TRBJ1-2; D is uncertain. This TCR was sampled from a man aged 30 to 39 in good health and CMV-seropositive. Sequencing used PBMCs. The CDR3 DNA sequence: TGTGCCAGCAGCTTAGATCCGGGCTATGGCTACACCTTC. This codes for CASSLDPGYGYTF.